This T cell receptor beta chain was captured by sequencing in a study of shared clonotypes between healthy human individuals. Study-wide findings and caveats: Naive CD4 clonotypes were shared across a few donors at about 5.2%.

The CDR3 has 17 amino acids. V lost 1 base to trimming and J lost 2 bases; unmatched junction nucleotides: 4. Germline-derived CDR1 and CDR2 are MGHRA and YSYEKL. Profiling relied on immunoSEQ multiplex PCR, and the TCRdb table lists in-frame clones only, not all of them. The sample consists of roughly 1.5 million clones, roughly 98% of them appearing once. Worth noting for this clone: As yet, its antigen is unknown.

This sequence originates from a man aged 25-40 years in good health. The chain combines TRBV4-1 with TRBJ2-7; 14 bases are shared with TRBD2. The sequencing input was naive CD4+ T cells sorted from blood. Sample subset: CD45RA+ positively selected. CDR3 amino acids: CASSQGLAGGPAYEQYF. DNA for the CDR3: TGCGCCAGCAGCCAAGGACTAGCGGGAGGGCCGGCCTACGAGCAGTACTTC.